Presented here are 9 T cell receptor beta chains from one specimen sequenced in a study of blood T cell repertoires in COVID-19. The assay was immunoSEQ multiplex PCR, and TCRdb's table has in-frame clones only and misses some. The sample contains some 13,000 clones, 86% of which appear only once. Sequenced input: peripheral blood. Receptors were obtained from a man of 80 years or more with acute or convalescent COVID-19.

J is TRBJ1-2 and V is TRBV11-2, with 9 bases aligning to TRBD1. The CDR3 runs 15 residues. Unmatched junction bases numbered 8, after V lost 7 bases and J lost 2 bases. The germline V gene has CDR1 SGHAT and CDR2 FQNNGV. The DNA of the CDR3 is TGTGCCAGCAACTACAGGGGGCGCGGGAACTATGGCTACACCTTC. As protein: CASNYRGRGNYGYTF. The whole variable domain, filled in from reference TRBV11-2 and TRBJ1-2, reads EAGVAQSPRYKIIEKRQSVAFWCNPISGHATLYWYQQILGQGPKLLIQFQNNGVVDDSQLPKDRFSAERLKGVDSTLKIQPAKLEDSAVYLCASNYRGRGNYGYTFGSGTRLTVV.

The rearrangement uses TRBV5-6 and TRBJ2-5, with 9 bases matching TRBD1. CDR3 length: 14 amino acids. CDR1 and CDR2 (germline): SGHDT, YYEEEE. Germline trimming cut 2 bases from V and 5 bases from J; bases unmatched to any gene: 4. CDR3 sequence: CASSLGTGQETQYF. The CDR3, as DNA: TGTGCCAGCAGCTTAGGGACAGGGCAGGAGACCCAGTACTTC.

The genes are TRBV5-8 and TRBJ2-1; 8 bases fit TRBD2. There are 15 residues in the CDR3. The germline CDR1 and CDR2 sequences are SGHTS and YDEGEE. The junction had 11 bases not matched to a gene; V was cut back by 2 bases and J by 10 bases. CDR3 region: CASSFQRLTGGEQFF. In nucleotides, the CDR3 is TGTGCCAGCAGCTTTCAGCGGCTTACGGGGGGGGAGCAGTTCTTC.

This rearrangement joins TRBV3-1 (or the pseudogene TRBV3-2) to TRBJ2-2; D may be TRBD1 (6 bases). CDR1 is LGHDT and CDR2 is YNNKEL in the germline V gene (reference sequence). The CDR3 spans 14 residues. Trimming removed 4 bases from V and 0 bases from J, with 6 bases in between. As DNA, the CDR3 is TGTGCCAGCAGCCGGACAGCGAACACCGGGGAGCTGTTTTTT. Its translation: CASSRTANTGELFF.

The chain links TRBV19 to TRBJ2-7; D is possibly TRBD1 (6 bases). The ends were cut back, 1 base at V and 3 bases at J, with 13 bases in the middle. The CDR3 is made up of 15 amino acids. CDR1 LNHDA and CDR2 SQIVND come from the germline V gene (reference sequence). The CDR3 loop is CASSIASTGLYEQYF. The CDR3 DNA is TGTGCCAGTAGTATAGCATCTACAGGGCTCTACGAGCAGTACTTC.

The rearrangement links TRBV9 to TRBJ2-5; D gene unclear. Per the germline V gene, CDR1 is SGDLS and CDR2 is YYNGEE. There are 14 residues in the CDR3. V was trimmed by 0 bases and J by 0 bases, leaving 6 bases between them. This chain's CDR3 is CASSVGQHQETQYF. In DNA, the CDR3 is TGTGCCAGCAGCGTAGGACAACACCAAGAGACCCAGTACTTC.

V and J are TRBV2 and TRBJ2-5, with 12 nucleotides matching TRBD2. Trimming at V came to 10 bases and at J to 5 bases, leaving 5 bases not matched to a gene. The CDR3 loop spans 13 amino acids. CDR1 SNHLY and CDR2 FYNNEI come from the germline V gene. CDR3 sequence: CANRLAGAETQYF. CDR3 sequence (DNA): TGTGCCAACCGACTAGCGGGGGCGGAGACCCAGTACTTC.

This clone was detected a few times. The rearrangement uses TRBV30 and TRBJ1-2, with D perhaps matching TRBD1 (5 bases). Germline lookup yields CDR1 GTSNPN and CDR2 SVGIG (reference sequence). Deletions cut 3 bases from V and 4 bases from J, with 9 bases between. The CDR3 totals 12 residues. CDR3 loop: CAWSRVGYGYTF. The DNA for the CDR3 is TGTGCCTGGAGCAGGGTAGGCTATGGCTACACCTTC.

The chain is built from TRBV18 and TRBJ2-1; TRBD2 is a possible D gene (6 bases). The CDR3 runs to 14 residues. Germline CDR1 KGHSH, CDR2 LQKENI. V was shortened by 5 bases and J by 7 bases, with 15 bases between the two germline ends. CDR3: CASSFSGGLNEQFF. CDR3 in DNA: TGTGCCAGCTCATTCAGTGGGGGGTTGAATGAGCAGTTCTTC.